A single sample is the source of the 7 T cell receptor beta chains below, sequenced in a study of blood T cell repertoires in COVID-19. Method: immunoSEQ multiplex PCR; TCRdb's copy keeps in-frame clones and lacks some. Here the sample spans approximately 12,000 clones, approximately 86% being singletons. Source material: peripheral blood. These receptor sequences come from a human donor in a cohort sampled during active COVID-19.

V and J are TRBV4-1 and TRBJ2-1, with 9 bases identical to TRBD2. In germline, CDR1 is MGHRA, CDR2 YSYEKL. The CDR3 spans 17 residues. V lost 0 bases and J lost 3; bases outside the gene matches: 6. The CDR3 protein is CASSQEMGLAGYNEQFF. In DNA form, the CDR3 reads TGCGCCAGCAGCCAAGAAATGGGACTAGCAGGCTACAATGAGCAGTTCTTC.

The chain couples TRBV5-1 to TRBJ2-2, with D maybe TRBD2 (6 bases). Germline values: CDR1 SGHRS, CDR2 YFSETQ. The length of the CDR3 is 16 residues. V was clipped by 3 bases and J by 3 bases, with 15 bases between them. The CDR3 loop reads CASSSTRWGDTGELFF. The DNA for the CDR3 is TGCGCCAGCAGCTCCACAAGGTGGGGGGACACCGGGGAGCTGTTTTTT.

The chain couples TRBV4-1 to TRBJ2-3; TRBD2 agrees at 15 bases. The CDR3 has 16 amino acids. CDR1 and CDR2 (germline): MGHRA, YSYEKL. V lost 4 bases to trimming and J lost 6 bases; unmatched junction nucleotides: 5. CDR3 in amino acids: CASSLGTSGGMDTQYF. The CDR3 DNA reads as TGCGCCAGCAGCCTCGGGACTAGCGGGGGGATGGATACGCAGTATTTT.

This rearrangement joins TRBV29-1 to TRBJ2-7; TRBD2 aligns across 7 bases. The CDR3 loop spans 15 amino acids. J was trimmed by 2 bases and V by 6 bases; bases with no gene match: 13. From germline, CDR1 is SQVTM and CDR2 ANQGSEA. In nucleotides, the CDR3 is TGCAGCGTCGCGAAAGGACTAGGGGAAACCTACGAGCAGTACTTC. It yields the protein CSVAKGLGETYEQYF.

The CDR3 loop reads CASRRDRQETQYF. The CDR3, as DNA: TGTGCCAGCAGGCGGGACAGACAAGAGACCCAGTACTTC. This rearrangement joins TRBV2 to TRBJ2-5; D may be TRBD1 (7 bases). Per the germline V gene, CDR1 is SNHLY and CDR2 is FYNNEI. Trimming shortened V by 6 bases and J by 2 bases, and 10 bases separated the two germline ends. This CDR3 has 13 residues.

CDR3 amino acids: CASSATSRLGGQYF. The CDR3 DNA is TGCGCCAGCAGCGCTACTAGTCGGCTTGGAGGGCAGTATTTT. The J gene is TRBJ2-3, the V gene TRBV5-1; perhaps TRBD2 as D (5 bases). The length of the CDR3 is 14 residues. CDR1 is SGHRS and CDR2 is YFSETQ in the germline V gene. Deletions cut 4 bases from V and 11 bases from J, with 20 bases between.

The chain has TRBV5-1 and TRBJ2-5, with 10 bases matching TRBD1. Germline CDR1 is SGHRS and CDR2 is YFSETQ. With 4 bases clipped from V and 5 bases from J, the junction kept 11 bases outside the gene matches. This CDR3 is 16 amino acids long. CDR3: CASSPRGTGASETQYF. CDR3 DNA sequence: TGCGCCAGCAGCCCTAGGGGGACAGGGGCTTCGGAGACCCAGTACTTC.